This TCR beta chain was profiled in a study of T cells in Graves' hyperthyroidism and ophthalmopathy (dated by TCRdb to between 2017 and 2020). About the study as a whole: Peripheral blood was collected at initial diagnosis, before any treatment. After sampling, hyperthyroidism patients received methimazole starting at 30 mg daily, and ophthalmopathy patients received high-dose intravenous methylprednisolone. TCR V-J signatures able to tell the groups apart were searched for in a discovery cohort of more than 90 patients, of whom around 43 had Graves' ophthalmopathy and 57 had stable Graves' hyperthyroidism. In addition, the study compared T-cell repertoires in thyroid tissue and in blood from five to seven Graves' hyperthyroidism patients. The paper reports TCR Vbeta CDR3 sequencing of about 140 peripheral blood samples: fewer than 50 ophthalmopathy, over 70 hyperthyroidism and around 17 progressor patients. Prospective prediction of ophthalmopathy was tested in an independent validation cohort consisting of some 20 hyperthyroidism patients and over 15 patients who later progressed to ophthalmopathy. The approximately 100 discovery patients were divided at random into training and test sets in a 7:3 ratio.

The CDR3 contains 17 residues, cysteine and phenylalanine counted. Left in the record is the CDR3 DNA by itself, 51 bases read in frame from the first base. The germline V gene sets CDR1 to MDHEN and CDR2 to SYDVKM. V is pruned by 6 bases and J by 2 bases, leaving 9 bases of the junction without a gene match. Ophthalmopathy patients had moderately to severely active disease, with a Clinical Activity Score of 3 or more, a NOSPECS grade of 4 or more, and a disease duration of less than 3 months. Patients with uncontrolled infections, other autoimmune diseases, pregnancy or lactation were excluded. Diagnoses were based on clinical symptoms, serum thyroxine and TRAb, thyroid ultrasound and orbital computed tomography. Ficoll-Paque density gradient centrifugation was used to isolate PBMCs from around 10 ml of fresh peripheral blood. Total RNA was extracted using Trizol reagent, and RNA quality was assessed on an Agilent 2100 Bioanalyzer.

The paper as a whole reports these results and caveats: In validation, the model predicted progression to ophthalmopathy a median of 6.5 months before onset, with around 70% sensitivity and nearly 75% specificity. A model built on a 13 V-J signature distinguished ophthalmopathy from stable hyperthyroidism, reaching around 87% sensitivity and around 82% specificity in cross-validation and 80%/75% in testing. Blood samples also contained most of the expanded thyroid clonotypes (frequency above 0.001), which suggests that blood repertoires may reflect thyroid immune responses. Sample size was not statistically predetermined, and investigators were not blinded to group allocation.

This clonotype has a count of ten or more. The target of this receptor is not known. The input lacks base qualities; no much larger clone sits a single base away. The TCR beta CDR3 regions were amplified from the RNA transcripts. A first-round RT-PCR of the TCR CDR3 used the HTBI primer set with the Qiagen OneStep RT-PCR kit. Libraries were constructed in a second round of multiplex PCR, after which size selection and purification were performed. Libraries were sequenced paired-end with 100 bp reads on an Illumina HiSeq2000. The study's own analysis went as follows. Raw data were processed with SOAPnuke, discarding reads with adapters, uncalled bases, mean Phred below 15, or no exact constant-primer or identifier match. COPE v1.2.5 was used to merge high-quality paired reads, and clonotypes were defined as unique nucleotide sequences. MiTCR v1.1 was used to align the clonotypes against IMGT TRBV, TRBD and TRBJ reference segments. Analysis was restricted to V-J combinations with a frequency above 0.0001, which covered roughly 99% of repertoires. The TCS score was defined as F50 (clonal expansion) divided by E x V (chaos), with BLOSUM62-based TCRdist calculated between CDR3 peptides within each V-J. Welch's t-statistics and random forest reduced roughly 540 V-J features to under 15, which were used in a naive Bayes classifier (R e1071). TCRdb reanalyzed the raw reads on its own, using fastp at Q25 for trimming and MiXCR for clone calling, and kept in-frame beta chains. When rows share a CDR3 protein, they turn into one entry using the most common DNA and genes. TCRdb assigned the V and J calls; the authors' analysis was not used. Counted in this sample were fewer than 450,000 distinct CDR3 sequences; 13% to 15% of them appeared once. The top ten constitute approximately 19% of the sample.

Sequencing was done on a sample of blood. The chain links TRBV28 with TRBJ2-1, with 11 bases in between that match TRBD2. The TCR sequence derives from a woman aged 55 to 70 with Graves' ophthalmopathy. The bases are TGTGCCAGCAGCGCTGGGACTAGCGGCCGAGCCTACAATGAGCAGTTCTTC. Its protein is CASSAGTSGRAYNEQFF.